This is a list of T cell receptor beta chains from one sample in a study of T cells after yellow fever vaccination. Each CDR3 protein gets one entry after TCRdb re-called the 5' RACE reads with MiXCR. Among about 630,000 distinct CDR3 sequences listed, roughly an eighth were seen once. Sample: PBMCs, taken on the day of the yellow fever booster vaccination. The receptor source for this set is a man younger than 40 who received the YFV17D yellow fever vaccine. The CDR3 runs from the conserved cysteine through the conserved F or W. D genes are given only for firm matches. The size of a clone is reported for some rows only, either as once, few or many, or as a class for expanded clones.

>many|TRBJ2-1|TRBV5-1|NA
TGCGCCAGCCATCTCGGGGGACCAACCTACAATGAGCAGTTCTTC
CASHLGGPTYNEQFF
>NA|TRBJ1-3|TRBV7-6|NA
TGTGCCAGCAGCCAATCAGGGGCTGGAAACACCATATATTTT
CASSQSGAGNTIYF
>NA|TRBJ2-1|TRBV2|NA
TGTGCCAGCAAGCGACTAGGGGGAAATGAGCAGTTCTTC
CASKRLGGNEQFF
>NA|TRBJ2-1|TRBV4-3|TRBD2
TGCGCCAGCAGCCAAAGTGGAAGCGGGAGGGGGGAGCAGTTCTTC
CASSQSGSGRGEQFF
>NA|TRBJ2-3|TRBV29-1|TRBD2
TGCAGCGTTCTAGCGGGAGTAGGGACAGATACGCAGTATTTT
CSVLAGVGTDTQYF
>few|TRBJ2-4|TRBV20-1|TRBD1
TGCAGTGCAAGACAGGGGGCCTACATTCAGTACTTC
CSARQGAYIQYF
>NA|TRBJ2-6|TRBV6-5|NA
TGTGCCAGCAGTTACTGGCCCGACTATGGGGCCAACGTCCTGACTTTC
CASSYWPDYGANVLTF
>few|TRBJ2-1|TRBV3-1|TRBD2
TGTGCCAGCAGCCACCGTTTCGGGGGGGGGGGTTTTTACAATGAGCAGTTCTTC
CASSHRFGGGGFYNEQFF
>NA|TRBJ1-3|TRBV4-3|NA
TGCGCCAGCAGCCAAGATCTTCCAGGGACGGGCTCTGGAAACACCATATATTTT
CASSQDLPGTGSGNTIYF
>NA|TRBJ2-7|TRBV3-1|NA
TGTGCCAGCAGCCATGATGATCGCTACGAGCAGTACTTC
CASSHDDRYEQYF
>NA|TRBJ2-2|TRBV20-1|NA
TGCAGTGCCCGCGACTCCGCCAGGACCGGGGAGCTGTTTTTT
CSARDSARTGELFF
>NA|TRBJ2-3|TRBV4-1|NA
TGCGCCAGCAGCCCGACCCAGGGATCTAGCACAGATACGCAGTATTTT
CASSPTQGSSTDTQYF
>once|TRBJ1-1|TRBV12-3/TRBV12-4|NA
TGTGCCAGCAGTTTAGCGGCGGCCCAAACGGAAGCTTTCTTT
CASSLAAAQTEAFF
>few|TRBJ2-1|TRBV6-1|NA
TGTGCCAGCAGTACACCCCAGGGGTACAATGAGCAGTTCTTC
CASSTPQGYNEQFF
>few|TRBJ2-1|TRBV7-9|NA
TGTGCCAGCAACCAAGACTGGGGCTCCTACAATGAGCAGTTCTTC
CASNQDWGSYNEQFF
>NA|TRBJ2-7|TRBV19|TRBD1
TGTGCCAGTAGACTCACGACAGGGTCTAACGAGCAGTACTTC
CASRLTTGSNEQYF
>NA|TRBJ2-1|TRBV20-1|NA
TGCAGTGCTGACTCCGACGACAGCTATTACAATGAGCAGTTCTTC
CSADSDDSYYNEQFF
>NA|TRBJ2-3|TRBV27|TRBD2
TGTGCCAGCAGTTTTGCTTTTGGCGGGGGGACCACTAGCACAGATACGCAGTATTTT
CASSFAFGGGTTSTDTQYF
>NA|TRBJ2-3|TRBV4-3|NA
TGCGCCAGCAGCCGGGTTTTGGGGCCCGGGGCGCAGTATTTT
CASSRVLGPGAQYF
>many|TRBJ2-1|TRBV5-1|NA
TGCGCCAGCAGAGGGACGGCGCAGAGTGAGCAGTTCTTC
CASRGTAQSEQFF
>few|TRBJ2-3|TRBV5-4|NA
TGTGCCAGCAGCGCCGGGCTAGGGGAAGATACGCAGTATTTT
CASSAGLGEDTQYF
>few|TRBJ2-3|TRBV5-4|NA
TGTGCCAGCAACGGAATGGACCCAAGGGATATCGCAGATACGCAGTATTTT
CASNGMDPRDIADTQYF
>NA|TRBJ2-2|TRBV20-1|TRBD1
TGCAGTGCTAGCGCTAAAACAGGGGTGGACACCGGGGAGCTGTTTTTT
CSASAKTGVDTGELFF
>few|TRBJ2-5|TRBV11-2|TRBD2
TGTGCCAGCAGCTTAGGGGGACTAGCGGGAGTTCGTTTGGAGACCCAGTACTTC
CASSLGGLAGVRLETQYF
>few|TRBJ1-2|TRBV4-3|NA
TGCGCCAGCAGCCACAGGGTTGGCTATGGCTACACCTTC
CASSHRVGYGYTF
>few|TRBJ1-6|TRBV5-5|NA
TGTGCCAGCAGCCGAAGACCGGGACACAATAATTCACCCCTCCACTTT
CASSRRPGHNNSPLHF
>NA|TRBJ2-3|TRBV7-8|TRBD1
TGTGCCAGCAGGCTTACAGGGGGCCGCACAGATACGCAGTATTTT
CASRLTGGRTDTQYF
>many|TRBJ2-3|TRBV7-2|NA
TGTGCCAGCGGACCCCACCCAAGGGCCACAGATACGCAGTATTTT
CASGPHPRATDTQYF
>NA|TRBJ2-6|TRBV6-1|NA
TGTGCCAGCTCCTCCCGGGTTGGGGCCAACGTCCTGACTTTC
CASSSRVGANVLTF
>NA|TRBJ2-3|TRBV20-1|NA
TGCAGTGCAACCCGTACTGCCAGAGATACGCAGTATTTT
CSATRTARDTQYF
>NA|TRBJ1-2|TRBV5-4|TRBD1
TGTGCCAGCAGCTTGCCCAGGGGGGAATCTAACTATGGCTACACCTTC
CASSLPRGESNYGYTF
>few|TRBJ1-1|TRBV18|NA
TGTGCCAGCTCACCTAGGGATAACACTGAAGCTTTCTTT
CASSPRDNTEAFF
>NA|TRBJ2-3|TRBV6-4|TRBD1
TGTGCCAGCAGTCCAAGGGGGCTGAACACAGATACGCAGTATTTT
CASSPRGLNTDTQYF
>NA|TRBJ1-1|TRBV29-1|TRBD1
TGCAGCGCGGGACAGGGCGAGAACACTGAAGCTTTCTTT
CSAGQGENTEAFF
>NA|TRBJ2-7|TRBV10-2|NA
TGCGCCAGCTCTGAGGCATGGGACAACTACGAGCAGTACTTC
CASSEAWDNYEQYF
>NA|TRBJ2-7|TRBV6-2/TRBV6-3|NA
TGTGCCAGCAGCAATGGTTGGGAGCAGTACTTC
CASSNGWEQYF
>NA|TRBJ2-2|TRBV12-3/TRBV12-4|TRBD2
TGTGCCAGCAGTTCGGGGACTAGCCCCGGGGAGCTGTTTTTT
CASSSGTSPGELFF
>few|TRBJ2-2|TRBV29-1|NA
TGCAGCTCATTTATAGCGAACACCGGGGAGCTGTTTTTT
CSSFIANTGELFF
>few|TRBJ1-2|TRBV7-9|NA
TGTGCCAGCAGCTCGATCGGTGCGGGAGGGTATGGCTACACCTTC
CASSSIGAGGYGYTF
>NA|TRBJ2-5|TRBV29-1|NA
TGCAGCGTTGGCCGGAACCAAGAGACCCAGTACTTC
CSVGRNQETQYF